Sequencing of this T cell receptor beta chain was carried out in a study of T cell repertoires in aging, cancer and after chemotherapy. Peripheral blood genomic DNA, not sorted cells or RNA, was the template. General study results and limits: Age-matched healthy donors had significantly more diverse, less clonal blood TCR repertoires than untreated cancer patients. Across the chemotherapy interval, each cancer cohort showed higher median generation probability, suggesting thymic rebound.

CDR1 and CDR2 from the germline V gene are PRHDT and FYEKMQ (reference sequence). V was trimmed by 0 bases and J by 4 bases, leaving 6 bases between them. The CDR3 extends over 14 amino acids. TRB rearrangements spanning V, D and J were amplified using mixed TRB-A/B primers. MiXCR, run by TCRdb on the multiplex PCR reads, gives a single entry per CDR3 protein. Of 7,300 or so distinct CDR3 sequences listed, less than 65% are singletons. This clonotype was recorded only once. What it binds is unknown. The chain is built from TRBV13 and TRBJ2-2; no clear D gene. The receptor comes from a human donor with a solid tumor. The sample consisted of blood. The CDR3 reads CASSLGRSTGELFF. DNA of the CDR3: TGTGCCAGCAGCTTAGGCAGGAGCACCGGGGAGCTGTTTTTT. The full variable domain, in which reference TRBV13 and TRBJ2-2 provide the parts outside the CDR3, is AAGVIQSPRHLIKEKRETATLKCYPIPRHDTVYWYQQGPGQDPQFLISFYEKMQSDKGSIPDRFSAQQFSDYHSELNMSSLELGDSALYFCASSLGRSTGELFFGEGSRLTVL.